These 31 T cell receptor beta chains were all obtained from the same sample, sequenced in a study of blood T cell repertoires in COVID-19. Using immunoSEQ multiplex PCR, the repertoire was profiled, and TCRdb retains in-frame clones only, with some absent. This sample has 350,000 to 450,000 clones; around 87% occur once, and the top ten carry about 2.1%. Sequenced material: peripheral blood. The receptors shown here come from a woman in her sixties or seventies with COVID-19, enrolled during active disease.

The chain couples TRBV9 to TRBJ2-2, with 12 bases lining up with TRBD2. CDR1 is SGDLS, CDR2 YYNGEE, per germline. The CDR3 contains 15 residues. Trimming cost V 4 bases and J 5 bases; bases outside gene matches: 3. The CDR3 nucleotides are TGTGCCAGCAGCCTCCTAGCGGGGGGGACCGGGGAGCTGTTTTTT. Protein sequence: CASSLLAGGTGELFF.

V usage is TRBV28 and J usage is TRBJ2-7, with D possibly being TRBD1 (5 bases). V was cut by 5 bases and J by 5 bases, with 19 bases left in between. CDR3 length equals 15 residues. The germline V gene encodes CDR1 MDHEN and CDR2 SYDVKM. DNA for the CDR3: TGTGCCAGCAGTATGGTCAGGGTCCTATCCCACGAGCAGTACTTC. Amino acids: CASSMVRVLSHEQYF.

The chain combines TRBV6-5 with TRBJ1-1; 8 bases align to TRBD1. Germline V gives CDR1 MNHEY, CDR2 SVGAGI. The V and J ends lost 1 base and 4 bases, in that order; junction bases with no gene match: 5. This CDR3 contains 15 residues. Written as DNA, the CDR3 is TGTGCCAGCAGTTACTTCCAGGGGGCTGCCACTGAAGCTTTCTTT. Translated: CASSYFQGAATEAFF.

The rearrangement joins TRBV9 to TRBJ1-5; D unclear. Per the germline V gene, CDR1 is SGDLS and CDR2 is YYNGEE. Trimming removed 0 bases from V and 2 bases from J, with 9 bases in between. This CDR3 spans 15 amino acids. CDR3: CASSVGGGGNQPQHF. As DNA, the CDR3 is TGTGCCAGCAGCGTAGGAGGAGGTGGCAATCAGCCCCAGCATTTT.

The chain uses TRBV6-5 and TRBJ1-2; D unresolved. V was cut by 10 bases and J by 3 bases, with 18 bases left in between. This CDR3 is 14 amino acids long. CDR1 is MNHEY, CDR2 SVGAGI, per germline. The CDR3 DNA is TGTGCCACTAACCGGGCCACGGGGTACTATGGCTACACCTTC. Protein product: CATNRATGYYGYTF.

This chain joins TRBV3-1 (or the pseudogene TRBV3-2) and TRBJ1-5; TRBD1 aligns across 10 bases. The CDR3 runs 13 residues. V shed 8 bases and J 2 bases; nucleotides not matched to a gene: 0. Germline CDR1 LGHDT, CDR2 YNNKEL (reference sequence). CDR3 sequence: CASGQGGNQPQHF. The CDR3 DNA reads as TGTGCCAGCGGACAGGGGGGCAATCAGCCCCAGCATTTT.

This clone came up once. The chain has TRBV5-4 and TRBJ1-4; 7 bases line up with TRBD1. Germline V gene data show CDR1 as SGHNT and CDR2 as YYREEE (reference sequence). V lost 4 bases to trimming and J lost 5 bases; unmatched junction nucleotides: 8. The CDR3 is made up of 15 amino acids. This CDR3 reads CASSVRTGQNEKLFF. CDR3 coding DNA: TGTGCCAGCAGCGTACGGACAGGACAAAATGAAAAACTGTTTTTT.

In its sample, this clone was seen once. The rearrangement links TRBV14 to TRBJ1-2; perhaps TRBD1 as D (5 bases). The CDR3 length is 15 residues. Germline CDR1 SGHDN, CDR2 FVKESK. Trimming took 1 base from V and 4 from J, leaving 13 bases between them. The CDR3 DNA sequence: TGTGCCAGCAGCCAAGGAAGACAGAAAGGCTATGGCTACACCTTC. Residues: CASSQGRQKGYGYTF.

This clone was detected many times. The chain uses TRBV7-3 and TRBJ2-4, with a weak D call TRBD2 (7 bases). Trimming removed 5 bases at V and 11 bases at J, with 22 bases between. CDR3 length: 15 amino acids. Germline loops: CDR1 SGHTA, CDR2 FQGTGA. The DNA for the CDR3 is TGTGCCAGCAGCCCTTCGGGGGGCAGGGTGGCCGTTCAGTACTTC. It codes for CASSPSGGRVAVQYF.

The CDR3 protein is CASGGRRAFF. The CDR3 DNA reads TGTGCCAGCGGAGGGCGGCGCGCTTTCTTT. The rearrangement uses TRBV2 and TRBJ1-1; unclear D gene. This CDR3 has 10 amino acids. The germline V and J ends were trimmed by 8 bases and 11 bases, with 12 bases remaining between them. From germline, CDR1 is SNHLY and CDR2 FYNNEI.

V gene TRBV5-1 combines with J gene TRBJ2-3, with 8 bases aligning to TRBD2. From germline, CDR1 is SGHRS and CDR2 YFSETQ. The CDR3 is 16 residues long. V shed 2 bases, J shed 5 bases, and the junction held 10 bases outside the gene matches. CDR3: CASSFVLAGRVDTQYF. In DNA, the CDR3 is TGCGCCAGCAGCTTTGTATTAGCGGGGAGGGTAGATACGCAGTATTTT.

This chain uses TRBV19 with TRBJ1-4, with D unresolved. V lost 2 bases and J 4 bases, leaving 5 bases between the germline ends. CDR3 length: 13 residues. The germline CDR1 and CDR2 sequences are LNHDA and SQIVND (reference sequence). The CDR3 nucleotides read TGTGCCAGTAGTATACGACATAATGAAAAACTGTTTTTT. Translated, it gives CASSIRHNEKLFF.

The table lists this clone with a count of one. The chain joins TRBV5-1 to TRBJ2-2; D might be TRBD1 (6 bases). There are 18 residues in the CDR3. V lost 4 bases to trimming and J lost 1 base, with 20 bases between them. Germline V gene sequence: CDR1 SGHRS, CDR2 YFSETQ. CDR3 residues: CASSLFRSGTKNTGELFF. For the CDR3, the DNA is TGCGCCAGCAGCCTCTTCCGCTCCGGGACAAAGAACACCGGGGAGCTGTTTTTT.

The CDR3 spells CASSTRDRDGYTF. CDR3 nucleotide sequence: TGTGCCAGCAGTACCCGGGACAGGGATGGCTACACCTTC. The chain is built from TRBV27 and TRBJ1-2, with 9 nucleotides matching TRBD1. This CDR3 has 13 residues. Trimming took 5 bases from V and 6 from J; bases not matched to a gene: 4. The germline V gene has CDR1 MNHEY and CDR2 SMNVEV (reference sequence).

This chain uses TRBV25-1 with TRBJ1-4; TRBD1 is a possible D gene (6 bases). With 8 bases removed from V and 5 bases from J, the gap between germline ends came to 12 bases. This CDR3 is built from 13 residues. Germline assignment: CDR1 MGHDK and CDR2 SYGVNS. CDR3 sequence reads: CASYGQTNEKLFF. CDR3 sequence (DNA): TGTGCCAGCTATGGACAGACGAATGAAAAACTGTTTTTT.

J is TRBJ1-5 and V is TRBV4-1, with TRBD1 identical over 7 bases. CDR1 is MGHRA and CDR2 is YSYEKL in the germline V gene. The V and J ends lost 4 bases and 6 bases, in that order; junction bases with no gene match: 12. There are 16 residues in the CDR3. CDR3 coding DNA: TGCGCCAGCAGCCTTAGAACGACAGGGAGTACTCAGCCCCAGCATTTT. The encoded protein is CASSLRTTGSTQPQHF.

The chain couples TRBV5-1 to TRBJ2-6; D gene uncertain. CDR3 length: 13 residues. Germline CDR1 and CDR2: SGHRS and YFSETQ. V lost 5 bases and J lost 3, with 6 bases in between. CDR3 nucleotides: TGCGCCAGCAGAGACTTTGGGGCCAACGTCCTGACTTTC. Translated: CASRDFGANVLTF.

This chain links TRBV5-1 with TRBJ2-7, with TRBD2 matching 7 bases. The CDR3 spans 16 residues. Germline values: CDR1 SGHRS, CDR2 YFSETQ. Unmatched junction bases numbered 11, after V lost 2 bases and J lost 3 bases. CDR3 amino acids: CASSFGSSGEGYEQYF. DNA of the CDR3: TGCGCCAGCAGCTTCGGGTCGTCGGGGGAGGGCTACGAGCAGTACTTC.

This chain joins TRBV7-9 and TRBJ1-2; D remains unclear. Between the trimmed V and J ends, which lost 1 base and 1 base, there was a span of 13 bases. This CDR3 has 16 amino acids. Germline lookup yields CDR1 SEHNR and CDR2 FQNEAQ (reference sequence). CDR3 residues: CASSLGDTTLNYGYTF. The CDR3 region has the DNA TGTGCCAGCAGCTTAGGTGACACCACCCTTAACTATGGCTACACCTTC.

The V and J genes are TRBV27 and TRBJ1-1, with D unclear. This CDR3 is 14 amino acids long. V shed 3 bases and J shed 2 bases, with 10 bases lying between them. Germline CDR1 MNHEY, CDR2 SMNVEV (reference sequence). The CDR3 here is CASSFRGINTEAFF. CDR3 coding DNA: TGTGCCAGCAGTTTCCGAGGGATTAACACTGAAGCTTTCTTT.

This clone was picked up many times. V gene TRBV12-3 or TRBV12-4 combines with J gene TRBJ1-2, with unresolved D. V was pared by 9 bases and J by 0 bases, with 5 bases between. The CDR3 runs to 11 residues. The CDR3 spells CASRANYGYTF. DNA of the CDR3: TGTGCCAGTCGGGCTAACTATGGCTACACCTTC.

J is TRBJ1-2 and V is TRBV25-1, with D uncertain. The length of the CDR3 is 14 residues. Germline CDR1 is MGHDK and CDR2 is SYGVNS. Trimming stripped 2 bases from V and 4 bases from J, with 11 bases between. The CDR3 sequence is CASSERNSFYGYTF. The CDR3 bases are TGTGCCAGCAGTGAACGAAACAGCTTCTATGGCTACACCTTC.

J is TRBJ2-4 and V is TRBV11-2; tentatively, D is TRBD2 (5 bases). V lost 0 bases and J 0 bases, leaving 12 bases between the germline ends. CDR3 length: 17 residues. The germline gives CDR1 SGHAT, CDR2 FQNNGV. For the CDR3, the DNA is TGTGCCAGCAGCTTAGATCGGAAGGGAGTAGCCAAAAACATTCAGTACTTC. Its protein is CASSLDRKGVAKNIQYF.

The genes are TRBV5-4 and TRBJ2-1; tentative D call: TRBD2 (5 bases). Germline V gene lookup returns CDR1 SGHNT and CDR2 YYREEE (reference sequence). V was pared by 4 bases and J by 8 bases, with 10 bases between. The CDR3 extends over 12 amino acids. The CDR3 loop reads CASSPSGDEQFF. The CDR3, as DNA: TGTGCCAGCAGCCCGTCCGGGGATGAGCAGTTCTTC.

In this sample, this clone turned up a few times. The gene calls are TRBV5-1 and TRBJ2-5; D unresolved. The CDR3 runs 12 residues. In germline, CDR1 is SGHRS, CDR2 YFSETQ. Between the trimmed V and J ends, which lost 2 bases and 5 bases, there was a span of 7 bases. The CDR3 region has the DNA TGCGCCAGCAGCTTTTCTATGGAGACCCAGTACTTC. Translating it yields CASSFSMETQYF.

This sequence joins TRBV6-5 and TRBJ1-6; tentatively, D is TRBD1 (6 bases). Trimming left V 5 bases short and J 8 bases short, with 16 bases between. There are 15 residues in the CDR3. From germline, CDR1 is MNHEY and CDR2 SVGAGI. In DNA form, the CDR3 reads TGTGCCAGCAGTCTTTCACGAGGGGGAGATTCACCCCTCCACTTT. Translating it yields CASSLSRGGDSPLHF.

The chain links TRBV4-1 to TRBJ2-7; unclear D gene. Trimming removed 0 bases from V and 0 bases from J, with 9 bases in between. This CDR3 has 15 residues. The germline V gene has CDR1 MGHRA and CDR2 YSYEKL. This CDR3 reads CASSQEGVSSYEQYF. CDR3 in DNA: TGCGCCAGCAGCCAAGAAGGAGTGAGCTCCTACGAGCAGTACTTC.

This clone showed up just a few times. CDR3 coding DNA: TGTGCCAGCTACCCCGGGACACTTTCCTATGGCTACACCTTC. Protein: CASYPGTLSYGYTF. V gene TRBV5-4 combines with J gene TRBJ1-2; tentatively, D is TRBD1 (6 bases). V was shortened by 7 bases and J by 4 bases, with 17 bases between the two germline ends. This CDR3 comprises 14 residues. Per the germline V gene, CDR1 is SGHNT and CDR2 is YYREEE (reference sequence).

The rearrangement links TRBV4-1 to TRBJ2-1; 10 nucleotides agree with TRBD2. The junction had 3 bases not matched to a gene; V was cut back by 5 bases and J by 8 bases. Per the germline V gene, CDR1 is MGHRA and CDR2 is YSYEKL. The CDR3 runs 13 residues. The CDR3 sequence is CASSGSGGYEQFF. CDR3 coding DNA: TGCGCCAGCAGCGGTAGCGGGGGGTATGAGCAGTTCTTC.

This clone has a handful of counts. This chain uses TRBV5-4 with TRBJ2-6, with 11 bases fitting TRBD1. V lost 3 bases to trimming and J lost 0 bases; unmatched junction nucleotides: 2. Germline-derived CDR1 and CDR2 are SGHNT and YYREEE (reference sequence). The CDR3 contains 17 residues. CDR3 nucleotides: TGTGCCAGCAGCTATGGACAGGGGGCCTCTGGGGCCAACGTCCTGACTTTC. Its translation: CASSYGQGASGANVLTF.

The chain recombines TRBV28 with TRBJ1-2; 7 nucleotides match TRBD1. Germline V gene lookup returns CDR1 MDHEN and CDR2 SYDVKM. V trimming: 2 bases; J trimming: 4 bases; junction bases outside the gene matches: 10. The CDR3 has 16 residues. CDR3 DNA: TGTGCCAGCAGTTTACGAGGGGGCGCATTGTCCTATGGCTACACCTTC. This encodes CASSLRGGALSYGYTF.